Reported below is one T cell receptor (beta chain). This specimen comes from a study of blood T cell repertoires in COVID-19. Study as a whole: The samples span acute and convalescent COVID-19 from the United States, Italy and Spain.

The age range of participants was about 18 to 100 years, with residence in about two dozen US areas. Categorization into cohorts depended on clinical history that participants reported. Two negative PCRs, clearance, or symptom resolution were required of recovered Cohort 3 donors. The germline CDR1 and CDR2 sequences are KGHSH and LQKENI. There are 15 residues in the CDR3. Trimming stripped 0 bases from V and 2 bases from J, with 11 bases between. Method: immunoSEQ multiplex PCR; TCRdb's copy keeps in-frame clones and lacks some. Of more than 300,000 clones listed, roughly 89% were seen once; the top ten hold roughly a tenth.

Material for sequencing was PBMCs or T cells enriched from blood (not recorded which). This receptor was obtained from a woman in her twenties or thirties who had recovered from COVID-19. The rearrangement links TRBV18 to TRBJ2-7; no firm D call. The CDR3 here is CASSPPPVYTYEQYF. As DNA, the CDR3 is TGTGCCAGCTCACCACCTCCGGTTTATACCTACGAGCAGTACTTC. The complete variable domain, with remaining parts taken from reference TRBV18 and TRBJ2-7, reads NAGVMQNPRHLVRRRGQEARLRCSPMKGHSHVYWYRQLPEEGLKFMVYLQKENIIDESGMPKERFSAEFPKEGPSILRIQQVVRGDSAAYFCASSPPPVYTYEQYFGPGTRLTVT.